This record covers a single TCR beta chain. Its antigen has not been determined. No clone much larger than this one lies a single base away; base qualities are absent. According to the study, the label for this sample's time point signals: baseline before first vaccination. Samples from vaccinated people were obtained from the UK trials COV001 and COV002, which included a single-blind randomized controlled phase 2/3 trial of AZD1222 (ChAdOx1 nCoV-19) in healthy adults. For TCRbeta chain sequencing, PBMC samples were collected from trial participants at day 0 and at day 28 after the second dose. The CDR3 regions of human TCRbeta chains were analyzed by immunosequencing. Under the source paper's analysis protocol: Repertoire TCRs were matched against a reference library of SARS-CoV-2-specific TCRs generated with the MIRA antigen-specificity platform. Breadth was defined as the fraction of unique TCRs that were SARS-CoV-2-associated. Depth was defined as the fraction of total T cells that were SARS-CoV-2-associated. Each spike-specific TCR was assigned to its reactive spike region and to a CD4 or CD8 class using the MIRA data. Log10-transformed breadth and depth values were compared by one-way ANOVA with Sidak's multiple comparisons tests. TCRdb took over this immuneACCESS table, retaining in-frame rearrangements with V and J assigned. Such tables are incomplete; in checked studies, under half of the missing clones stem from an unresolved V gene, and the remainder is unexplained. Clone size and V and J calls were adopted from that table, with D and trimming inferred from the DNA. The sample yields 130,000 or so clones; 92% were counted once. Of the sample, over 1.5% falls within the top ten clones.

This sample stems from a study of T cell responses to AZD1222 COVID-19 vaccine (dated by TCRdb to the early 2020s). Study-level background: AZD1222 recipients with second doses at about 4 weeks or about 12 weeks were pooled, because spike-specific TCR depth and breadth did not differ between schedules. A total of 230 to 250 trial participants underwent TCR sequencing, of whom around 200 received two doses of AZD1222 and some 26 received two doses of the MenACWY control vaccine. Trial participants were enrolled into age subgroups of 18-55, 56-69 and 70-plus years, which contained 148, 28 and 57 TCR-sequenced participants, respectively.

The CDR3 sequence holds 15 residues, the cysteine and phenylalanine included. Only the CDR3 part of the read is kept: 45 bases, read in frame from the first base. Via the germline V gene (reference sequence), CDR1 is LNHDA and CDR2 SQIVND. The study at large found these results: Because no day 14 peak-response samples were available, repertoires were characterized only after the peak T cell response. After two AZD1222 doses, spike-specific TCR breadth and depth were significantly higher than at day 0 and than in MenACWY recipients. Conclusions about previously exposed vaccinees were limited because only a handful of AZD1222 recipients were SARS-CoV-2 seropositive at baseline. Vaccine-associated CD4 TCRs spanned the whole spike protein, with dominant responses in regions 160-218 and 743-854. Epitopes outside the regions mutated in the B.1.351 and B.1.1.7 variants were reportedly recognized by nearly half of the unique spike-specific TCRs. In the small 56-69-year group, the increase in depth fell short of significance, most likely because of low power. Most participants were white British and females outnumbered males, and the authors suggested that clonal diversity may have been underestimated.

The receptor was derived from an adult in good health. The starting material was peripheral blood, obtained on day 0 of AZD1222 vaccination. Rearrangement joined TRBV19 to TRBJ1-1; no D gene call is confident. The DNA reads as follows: TGTGCAACCTCCGGTCGGGTCTTAGGGAACACTGAAGCTTTCTTT. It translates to CATSGRVLGNTEAFF.